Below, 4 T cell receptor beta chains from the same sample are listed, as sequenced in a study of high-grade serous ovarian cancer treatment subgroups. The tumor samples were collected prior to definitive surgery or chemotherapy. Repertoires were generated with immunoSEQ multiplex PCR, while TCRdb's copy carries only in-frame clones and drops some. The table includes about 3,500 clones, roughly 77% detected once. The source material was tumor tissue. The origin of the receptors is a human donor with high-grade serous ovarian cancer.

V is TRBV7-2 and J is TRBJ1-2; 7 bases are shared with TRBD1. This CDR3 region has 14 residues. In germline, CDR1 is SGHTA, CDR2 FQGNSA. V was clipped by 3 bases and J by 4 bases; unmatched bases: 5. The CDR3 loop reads CASSFDRASYGYTF. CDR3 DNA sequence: TGTGCCAGCAGCTTCGACAGGGCCTCCTATGGCTACACCTTC.

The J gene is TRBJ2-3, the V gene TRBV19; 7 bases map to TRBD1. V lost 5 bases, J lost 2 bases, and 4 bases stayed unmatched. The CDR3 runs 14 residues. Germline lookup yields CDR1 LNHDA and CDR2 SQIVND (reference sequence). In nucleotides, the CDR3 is TGTGCCAGTAGTGACAGGGATAACACAGATACGCAGTATTTT. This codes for CASSDRDNTDTQYF.

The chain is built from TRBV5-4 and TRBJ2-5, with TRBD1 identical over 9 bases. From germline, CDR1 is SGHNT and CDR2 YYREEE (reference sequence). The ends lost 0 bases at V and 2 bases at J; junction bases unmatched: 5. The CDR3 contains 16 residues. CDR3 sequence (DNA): TGTGCCAGCAGCTTGGCCTCGGACAGGGGTCAAGAGACCCAGTACTTC. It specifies CASSLASDRGQETQYF.

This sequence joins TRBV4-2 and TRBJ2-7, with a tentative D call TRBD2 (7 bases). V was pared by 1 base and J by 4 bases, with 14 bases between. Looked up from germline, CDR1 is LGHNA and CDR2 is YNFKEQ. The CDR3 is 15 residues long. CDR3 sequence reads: CASSQVRGGIYEQYF. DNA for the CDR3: TGTGCCAGCAGCCAAGTGAGGGGGGGCATTTACGAGCAGTACTTC.